Shown below are 5 T cell receptor beta chains from a single sample sequenced in a study of tumor-infiltrating lymphocytes in primary liver carcinoma. It was from roughly 20-30 mg of unsorted bulk tissue that RNA and DNA were co-extracted. Priming with a constant-region primer yielded TCR beta cDNA from about 480 ng total RNA. Library construction for TCR beta comprised three nested multiplex PCR rounds performed with slightly modified ARM-PCR. A C-beta reverse primer was combined with TRBV1-TRBV30 forward primers in the first two PCR rounds, and each round had about 10 cycles. MiXCR, run by TCRdb on the multiplex PCR reads, gives a single entry per CDR3 protein. Here the sample spans roughly 120,000 distinct CDR3 sequences, 55% to 75% being singletons. Sequenced: liver tumor tissue from sampling region 3. Specified subset: tumor region T3, left-lateral pole. All receptors derive from a woman aged 55 to 70 with primary liver carcinoma and hepatitis B virus infection.

The chain carries TRBV11-2 and TRBJ1-2, with D maybe TRBD1 (5 bases). Germline V gene lookup returns CDR1 SGHAT and CDR2 FQNNGV. The CDR3 totals 14 residues. The CDR3 region has the DNA TGTGCAGGCCGCCGGGGCGGGAGCTCCTATGGCTACACCTTC. Protein product: CAGRRGGSSYGYTF.

A note on this clonotype: This may be a read error: a much more frequent sequence differs by one nucleotide. V and J are TRBV7-8 and TRBJ2-1, with 8 positions matching TRBD2. J gave up 9 bases and V 4 bases, and 14 bases lay outside the gene matches. The length of the CDR3 is 16 residues. CDR1 is SGHVS and CDR2 is FQNEAQ in the germline V gene. The DNA for the CDR3 is TGTGCCAGCAGCTACGAGGAAGCGGGAGCACGGCTTGAGCAGTTCTTC. Encoded protein: CASSYEEAGARLEQFF.

This clonotype was detected only once. At one of its ends the junction is not consistent with the germline gene, which may arise from a read error. The chain employs TRBV11-1 and TRBJ2-7; D is possibly TRBD1 (6 bases). The CDR3 loop spans 15 amino acids. Looked up from germline, CDR1 is SGHAT and CDR2 is FQDESV (reference sequence). The CDR3 DNA sequence: TGTGCCATCAGCCCCACTGGCAGGGGTGCCTACGAGCGGTACTTC. Amino acid sequence: CAISPTGRGAYERYF.

There are a few counts of this clonotype. Being one base from a much bigger clone, this may be a read error. The chain links TRBV7-3 to TRBJ1-1; tentative D call: TRBD1 (5 bases). Germline V CDR1 and CDR2: SGHTA, FQGTGA. The CDR3 runs to 13 residues. In DNA form, the CDR3 reads TGTGCCAGCAGCTTAACTGGGGGGGGAGAAGCTCTCTTT. It translates to CASSLTGGGEALF.

This clonotype has a count of ten or more. The chain uses TRBV28 and TRBJ2-3; perhaps D is TRBD1 or TRBD2 (5 bases each). V dropped 7 bases and J dropped 3 bases, with 17 bases sitting between them. The CDR3 is 15 amino acids. Germline values: CDR1 MDHEN, CDR2 SYDVKM. The CDR3 region is CASTRAGGVTDTQYF. The CDR3 nucleotides are TGTGCCAGCACTCGCGCTGGGGGAGTAACAGATACGCAGTATTTT.